This TCR beta chain stems from a study of beta chain features in type 1 diabetes. Overall study context: Investigators examined around 98 million sorted cells across all samples.

Concerning this clone itself: The antigen is undetermined. Distinct nucleotide sequences in the sample also encode this CDR3.

Findings of the study overall: Naive, central memory and Treg TCRB repertoires appeared more alike in patients than in healthy donors. All four CD4+ subsets from Type 1 diabetes patients carried moderately but significantly shorter TCRB CDR3s. PCR, the amplification step, might favor shorter templates, equally in patients and controls.

This CDR3 comprises 14 residues. V was shortened by 5 bases and J by 0 bases, with 10 bases between the two germline ends. The germline V gene encodes CDR1 MDHEN and CDR2 SYDVKM. Sorting that relied on CD45RO/CCR7/CD25/CD127/CD95/CD27 yielded CD4+ naive, central memory, regulatory and stem cell-like memory cells. Of the isolated RNA, all was reverse transcribed, and so the sequenced material was expressed TCRB transcripts. TCRdb's copy holds only in-frame clones and misses some; the assay was immunoSEQ multiplex PCR. The table shows hundreds of thousands of clones, with 14% occurring only once. This sequence joins TRBV28 and TRBJ1-1; a weak D match, TRBD1 (6 bases). The clonotype originates from a man aged 25-45 years with type 1 diabetes. Material for sequencing was naive CD4+ T cells from blood. CDR3 sequence: CASSLGQMNTEAFF. CDR3 DNA sequence: TGTGCCAGCAGTCTTGGACAGATGAACACTGAAGCTTTCTTT.